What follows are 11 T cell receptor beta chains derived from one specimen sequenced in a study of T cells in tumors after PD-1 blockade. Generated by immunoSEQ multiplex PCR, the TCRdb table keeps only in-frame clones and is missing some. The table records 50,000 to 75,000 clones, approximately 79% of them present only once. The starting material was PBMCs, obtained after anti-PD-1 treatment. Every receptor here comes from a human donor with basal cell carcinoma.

CDR3 amino acids: CASSEARSAFYGYTF. CDR3 nucleotide sequence: TGTGCCAGCAGTGAAGCGCGGTCCGCTTTCTATGGCTACACCTTC. The chain joins TRBV6-1 to TRBJ1-2; D gene unclear. The CDR3 contains 15 residues. The germline gives CDR1 MNHNS, CDR2 SASEGT. With 0 bases removed from V and 4 bases from J, the gap between germline ends came to 12 bases.

The CDR3 DNA reads TGTGCCAGCAGTCCAACAGGGTACCATGGCTACACCTTC. Encoded protein: CASSPTGYHGYTF. The V gene is TRBV7-6, the J gene TRBJ1-2; D possibly corresponds to TRBD1 (6 bases). There are 13 residues in the CDR3. Trimming removed 6 bases from V and 6 bases from J, with 14 bases in between. CDR1 is SGHVS, CDR2 FNYEAQ, per germline.

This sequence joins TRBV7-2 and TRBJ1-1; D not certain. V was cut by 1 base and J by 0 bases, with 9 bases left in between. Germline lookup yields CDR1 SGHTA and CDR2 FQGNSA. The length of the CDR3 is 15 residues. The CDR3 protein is CASSLEGLLNTEAFF. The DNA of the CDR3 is TGTGCCAGCAGCTTAGAAGGGCTTCTGAACACTGAAGCTTTCTTT.

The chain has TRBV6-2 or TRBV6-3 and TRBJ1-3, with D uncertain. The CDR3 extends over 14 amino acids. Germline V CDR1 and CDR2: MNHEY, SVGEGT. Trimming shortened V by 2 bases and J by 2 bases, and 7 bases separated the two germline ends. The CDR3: CASSYEYAGNTIYF. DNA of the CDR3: TGTGCCAGCAGTTACGAGTACGCTGGAAACACCATATATTTT.

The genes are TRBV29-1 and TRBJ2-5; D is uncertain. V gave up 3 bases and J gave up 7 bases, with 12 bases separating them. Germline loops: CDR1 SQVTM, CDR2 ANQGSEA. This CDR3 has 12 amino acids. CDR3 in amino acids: CSVDGGRATQYF. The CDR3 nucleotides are TGCAGCGTTGACGGTGGTAGGGCGACCCAGTACTTC.

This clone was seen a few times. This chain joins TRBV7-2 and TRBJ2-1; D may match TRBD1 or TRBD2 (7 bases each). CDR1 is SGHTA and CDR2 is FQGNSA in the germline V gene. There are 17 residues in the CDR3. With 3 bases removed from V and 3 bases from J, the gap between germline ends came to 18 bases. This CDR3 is CASSFRREGAYYNEQFF. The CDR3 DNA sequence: TGTGCCAGCAGCTTCCGGAGGGAGGGGGCCTACTACAATGAGCAGTTCTTC.

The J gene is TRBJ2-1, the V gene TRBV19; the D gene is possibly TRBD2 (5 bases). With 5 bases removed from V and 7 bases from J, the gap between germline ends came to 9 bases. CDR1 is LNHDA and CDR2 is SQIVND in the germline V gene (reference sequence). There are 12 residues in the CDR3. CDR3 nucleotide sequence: TGTGCCAGTAGTGGATGGAGGAATGAGCAGTTCTTC. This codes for CASSGWRNEQFF.

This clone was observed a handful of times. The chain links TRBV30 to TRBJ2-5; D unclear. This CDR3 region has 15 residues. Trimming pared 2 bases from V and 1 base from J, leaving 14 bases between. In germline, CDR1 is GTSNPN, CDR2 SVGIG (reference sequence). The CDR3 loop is CAWSSQDSTQETQYF. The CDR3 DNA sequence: TGTGCCTGGAGTTCCCAGGATAGTACCCAAGAGACCCAGTACTTC.

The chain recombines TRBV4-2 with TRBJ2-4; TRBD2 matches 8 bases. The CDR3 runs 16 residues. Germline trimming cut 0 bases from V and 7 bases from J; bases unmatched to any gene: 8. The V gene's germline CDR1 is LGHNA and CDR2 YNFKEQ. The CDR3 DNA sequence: TGTGCCAGCAGCCAAGATCTTGCGGGGGGCCGGAACATTCAGTACTTC. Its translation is CASSQDLAGGRNIQYF.

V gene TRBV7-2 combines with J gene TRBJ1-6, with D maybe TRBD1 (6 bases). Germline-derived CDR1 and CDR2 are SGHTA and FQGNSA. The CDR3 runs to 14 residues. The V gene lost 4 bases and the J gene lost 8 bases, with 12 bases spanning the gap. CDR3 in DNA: TGTGCCAGCAGCTCGGGACACCTTGATTCACCCCTCCACTTT. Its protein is CASSSGHLDSPLHF.

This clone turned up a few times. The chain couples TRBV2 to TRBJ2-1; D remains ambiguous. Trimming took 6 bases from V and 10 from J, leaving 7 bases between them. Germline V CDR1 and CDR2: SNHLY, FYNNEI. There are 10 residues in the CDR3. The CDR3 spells CASRLKEQFF. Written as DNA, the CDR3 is TGTGCCAGCAGGCTCAAGGAGCAGTTCTTC.